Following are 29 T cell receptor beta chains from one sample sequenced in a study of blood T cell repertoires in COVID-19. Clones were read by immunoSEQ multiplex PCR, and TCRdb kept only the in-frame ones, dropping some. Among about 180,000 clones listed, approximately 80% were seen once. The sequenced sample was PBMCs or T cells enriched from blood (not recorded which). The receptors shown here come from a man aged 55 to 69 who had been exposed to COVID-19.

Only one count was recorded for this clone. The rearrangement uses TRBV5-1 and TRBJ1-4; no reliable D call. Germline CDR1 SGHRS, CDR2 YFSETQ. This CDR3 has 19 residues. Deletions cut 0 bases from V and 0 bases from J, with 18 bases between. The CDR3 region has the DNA TGCGCCAGCAGCTTGGGTCACCCGTCTATGTTCTCAACTAATGAAAAACTGTTTTTT. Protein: CASSLGHPSMFSTNEKLFF.

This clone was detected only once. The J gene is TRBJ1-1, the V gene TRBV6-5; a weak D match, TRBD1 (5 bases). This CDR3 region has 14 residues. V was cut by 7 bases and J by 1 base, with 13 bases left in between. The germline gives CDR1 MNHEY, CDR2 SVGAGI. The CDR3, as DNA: TGTGCCAGCAATCGACAAGGACAGAACACTGAAGCTTTCTTT. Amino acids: CASNRQGQNTEAFF.

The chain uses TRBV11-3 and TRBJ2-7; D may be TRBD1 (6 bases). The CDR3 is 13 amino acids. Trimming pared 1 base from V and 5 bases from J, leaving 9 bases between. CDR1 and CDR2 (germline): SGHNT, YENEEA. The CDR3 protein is CASSLAGAHEQYF. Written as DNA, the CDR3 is TGTGCCAGCAGCTTAGCAGGGGCCCACGAGCAGTACTTC.

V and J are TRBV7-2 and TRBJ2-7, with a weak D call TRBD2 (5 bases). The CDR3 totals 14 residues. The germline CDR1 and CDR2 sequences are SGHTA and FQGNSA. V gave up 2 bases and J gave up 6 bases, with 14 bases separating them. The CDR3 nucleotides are TGTGCCAGCAGCTTAAGGCTAGCACCTGGCGAGCAGTACTTC. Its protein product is CASSLRLAPGEQYF.

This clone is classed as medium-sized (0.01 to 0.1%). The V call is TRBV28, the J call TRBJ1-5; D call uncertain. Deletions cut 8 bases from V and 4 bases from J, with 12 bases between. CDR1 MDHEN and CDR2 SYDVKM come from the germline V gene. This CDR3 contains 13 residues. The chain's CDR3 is CASGVEGNQPQHF. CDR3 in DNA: TGTGCCAGCGGAGTGGAGGGTAATCAGCCCCAGCATTTT.

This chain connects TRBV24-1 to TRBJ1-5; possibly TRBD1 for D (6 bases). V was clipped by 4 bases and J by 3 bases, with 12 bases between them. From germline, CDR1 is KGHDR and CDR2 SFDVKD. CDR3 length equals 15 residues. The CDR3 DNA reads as TGTGCCACCAGTGAAGCCGGACAGAACAATCAGCCCCAGCATTTT. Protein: CATSEAGQNNQPQHF.

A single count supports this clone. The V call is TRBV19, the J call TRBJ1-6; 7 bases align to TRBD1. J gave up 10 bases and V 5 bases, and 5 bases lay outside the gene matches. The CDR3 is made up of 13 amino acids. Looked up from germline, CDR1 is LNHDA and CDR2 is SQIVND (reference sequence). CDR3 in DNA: TGTGCCAGTAGTTGGCAGGGGGGCTCACCCCTCCACTTT. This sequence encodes CASSWQGGSPLHF. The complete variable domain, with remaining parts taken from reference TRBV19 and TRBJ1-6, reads DGGITQSPKYLFRKEGQNVTLSCEQNLNHDAMYWYRQDPGQGLRLIYYSQIVNDFQKGDIAEGYSVSREKKESFPLTVTSAQKNPTAFYLCASSWQGGSPLHFGNGTRLTVT.

In DNA form, the CDR3 reads TGTGCCAGCAGCTTAACCCCGGGGACCGGGGAGCTGTTTTTT. Translated: CASSLTPGTGELFF. The gene calls are TRBV7-3 and TRBJ2-2; D may be TRBD2 (5 bases). CDR1 is SGHTA, CDR2 FQGTGA, per germline. CDR3 length: 14 residues. Trimming pared 0 bases from V and 5 bases from J, leaving 7 bases between.

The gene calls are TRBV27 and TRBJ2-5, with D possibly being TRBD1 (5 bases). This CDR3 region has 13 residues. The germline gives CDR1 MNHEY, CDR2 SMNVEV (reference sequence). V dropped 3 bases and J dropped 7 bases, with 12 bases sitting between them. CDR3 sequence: CASSLWTRGTQYF. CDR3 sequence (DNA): TGTGCCAGCAGTTTGTGGACAAGGGGGACCCAGTACTTC.

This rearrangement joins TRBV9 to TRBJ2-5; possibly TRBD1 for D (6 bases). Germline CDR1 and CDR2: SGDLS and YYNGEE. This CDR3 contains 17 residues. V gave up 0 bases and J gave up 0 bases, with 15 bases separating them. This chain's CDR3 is CASSVAPLGAYQETQYF. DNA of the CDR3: TGTGCCAGCAGCGTAGCACCCCTGGGGGCATACCAAGAGACCCAGTACTTC.

As DNA, the CDR3 is TGCAGCGTTGCGACAGGAACCAAAAACATTCAGTACTTC. This gives the protein CSVATGTKNIQYF. This rearrangement joins TRBV29-1 to TRBJ2-4, with a weak D call TRBD1 (6 bases). Germline V CDR1 and CDR2: SQVTM, ANQGSEA. The CDR3 runs to 13 residues. Trimming pared 4 bases from V and 2 bases from J, leaving 9 bases between.

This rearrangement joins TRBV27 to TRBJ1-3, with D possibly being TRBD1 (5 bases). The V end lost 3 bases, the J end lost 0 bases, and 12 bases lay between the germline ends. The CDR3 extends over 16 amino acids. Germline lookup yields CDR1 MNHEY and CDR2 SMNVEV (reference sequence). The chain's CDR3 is CASSFTPGGSGNTIYF. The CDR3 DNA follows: TGTGCCAGCAGTTTTACCCCGGGGGGCTCTGGAAACACCATATATTTT.

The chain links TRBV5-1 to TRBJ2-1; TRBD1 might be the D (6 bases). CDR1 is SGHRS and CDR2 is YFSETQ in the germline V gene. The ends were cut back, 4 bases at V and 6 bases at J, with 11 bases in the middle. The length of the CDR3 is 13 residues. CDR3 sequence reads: CASSRDNGNEQFF. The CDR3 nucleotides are TGCGCCAGCAGCCGGGACAATGGCAATGAGCAGTTCTTC.

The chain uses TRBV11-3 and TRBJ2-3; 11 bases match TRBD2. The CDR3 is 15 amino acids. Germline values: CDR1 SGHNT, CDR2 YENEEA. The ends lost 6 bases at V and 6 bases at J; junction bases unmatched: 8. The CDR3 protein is CASSYTSGSGDTQYF. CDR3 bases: TGTGCCAGCAGTTACACTAGCGGGAGCGGTGATACGCAGTATTTT. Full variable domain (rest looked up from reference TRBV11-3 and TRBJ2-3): EAGVVQSPRYKIIEKKQPVAFWCNPISGHNTLYWYLQNLGQGPELLIRYENEEAVDDSQLPKDRFSAERLKGVDSTLKIQPAELGDSAVYLCASSYTSGSGDTQYFGPGTRLTVL.

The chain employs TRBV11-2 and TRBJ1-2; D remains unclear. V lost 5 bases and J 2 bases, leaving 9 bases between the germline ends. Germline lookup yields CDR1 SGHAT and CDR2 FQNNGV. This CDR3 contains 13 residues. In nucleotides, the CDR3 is TGTGCCAGCAGCCCTACGGTGAACTATGGCTACACCTTC. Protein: CASSPTVNYGYTF.

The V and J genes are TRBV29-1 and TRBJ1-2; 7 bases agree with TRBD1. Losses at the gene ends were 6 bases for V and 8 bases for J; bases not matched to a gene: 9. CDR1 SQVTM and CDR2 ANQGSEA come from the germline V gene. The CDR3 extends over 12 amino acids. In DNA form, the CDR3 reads TGCAGCGTGAGGGGACAGCTATTAGGCTACACCTTC. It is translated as CSVRGQLLGYTF.

CDR3 residues: CASSQAEHNEQFF. CDR3 in DNA: TGTGCCAGCAGCCAAGCGGAGCACAATGAGCAGTTCTTC. This chain uses TRBV3-1 (or the pseudogene TRBV3-2) with TRBJ2-1; no clear D. The germline gives CDR1 LGHDT, CDR2 YNNKEL (reference sequence). The CDR3 spans 13 residues. V was pared by 1 base and J by 5 bases, with 6 bases between.

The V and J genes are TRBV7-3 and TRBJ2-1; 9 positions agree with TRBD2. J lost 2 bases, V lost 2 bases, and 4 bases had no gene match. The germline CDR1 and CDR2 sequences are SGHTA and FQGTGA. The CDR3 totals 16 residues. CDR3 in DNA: TGTGCCAGCAGCTTATGGGGCGGGAGGGCCTACAATGAGCAGTTCTTC. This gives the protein CASSLWGGRAYNEQFF.

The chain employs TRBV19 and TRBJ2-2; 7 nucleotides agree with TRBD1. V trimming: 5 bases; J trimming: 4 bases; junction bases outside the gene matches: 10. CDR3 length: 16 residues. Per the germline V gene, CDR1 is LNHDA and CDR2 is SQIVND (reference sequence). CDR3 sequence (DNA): TGTGCCAGTAGTGCCAAGACAGGGATGGGCACCGGGGAGCTGTTTTTT. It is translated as CASSAKTGMGTGELFF.

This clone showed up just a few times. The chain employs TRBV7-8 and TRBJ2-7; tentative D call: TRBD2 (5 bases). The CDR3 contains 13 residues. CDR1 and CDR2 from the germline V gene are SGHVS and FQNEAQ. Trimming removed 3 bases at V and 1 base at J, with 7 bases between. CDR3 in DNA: TGTGCCAGCAGCTTCGGGGTGTCCTACGAGCAGTACTTC. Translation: CASSFGVSYEQYF.

This CDR3 is CASSEGQGGQETQYF. The CDR3 DNA is TGTGCCAGCAGCGAAGGACAGGGGGGCCAAGAGACCCAGTACTTC. This rearrangement joins TRBV14 to TRBJ2-5; 10 positions agree with TRBD1. Germline CDR1 reads SGHDN; CDR2 reads FVKESK. Trimming cost V 5 bases and J 1 base; bases outside gene matches: 4. There are 15 residues in the CDR3.

The CDR3 is CASSLGPGPQETQYF. The CDR3 DNA follows: TGTGCCAGCAGCTTGGGCCCGGGTCCTCAAGAGACCCAGTACTTC. The chain is built from TRBV5-5 and TRBJ2-5; D gene ambiguous. Germline assignment: CDR1 SGHKS and CDR2 YYEKEE (reference sequence). Trimming removed 0 bases at V and 2 bases at J, with 11 bases between. The CDR3 runs 15 residues.

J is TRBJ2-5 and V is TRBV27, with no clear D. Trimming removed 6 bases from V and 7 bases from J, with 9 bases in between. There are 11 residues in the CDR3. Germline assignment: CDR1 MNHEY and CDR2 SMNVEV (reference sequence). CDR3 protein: CASRASGTQYF. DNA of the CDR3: TGTGCCAGCAGAGCGTCTGGGACCCAGTACTTC.

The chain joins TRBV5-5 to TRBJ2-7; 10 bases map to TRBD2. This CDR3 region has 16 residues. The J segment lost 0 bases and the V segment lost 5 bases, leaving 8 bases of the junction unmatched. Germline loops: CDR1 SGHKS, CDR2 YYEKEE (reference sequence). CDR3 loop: CASSLGLAVNSYEQYF. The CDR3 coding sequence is TGTGCCAGCAGTTTAGGACTAGCGGTTAACTCCTACGAGCAGTACTTC. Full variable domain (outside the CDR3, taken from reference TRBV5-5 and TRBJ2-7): DAGVTQSPTHLIKTRGQQVTLRCSPISGHKSVSWYQQVLGQGPQFIFQYYEKEERGRGNFPDRFSARQFPNYSSELNVNALLLGDSALYLCASSLGLAVNSYEQYFGPGTRLTVT.

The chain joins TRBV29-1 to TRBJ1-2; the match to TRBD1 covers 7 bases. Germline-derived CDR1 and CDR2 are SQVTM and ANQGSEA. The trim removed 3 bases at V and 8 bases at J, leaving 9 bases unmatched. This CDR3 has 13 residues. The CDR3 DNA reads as TGCAGCGTTGACCCGCGACAGGGTGCGGGCTACACCTTC. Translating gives CSVDPRQGAGYTF.

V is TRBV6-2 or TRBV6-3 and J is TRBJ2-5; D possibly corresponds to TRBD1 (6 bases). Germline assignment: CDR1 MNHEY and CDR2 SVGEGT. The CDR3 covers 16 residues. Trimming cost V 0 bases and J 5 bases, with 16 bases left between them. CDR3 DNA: TGTGCCAGCAGTTACTCTGGCACAGGGAGTTGGGAGACCCAGTACTTC. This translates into CASSYSGTGSWETQYF.

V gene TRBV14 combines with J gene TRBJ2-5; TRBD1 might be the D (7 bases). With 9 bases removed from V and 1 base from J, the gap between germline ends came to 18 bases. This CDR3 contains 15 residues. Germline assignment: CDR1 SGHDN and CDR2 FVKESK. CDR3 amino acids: CASASHRGLQETQYF. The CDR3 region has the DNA TGTGCCAGTGCCAGCCACAGGGGACTCCAAGAGACCCAGTACTTC.

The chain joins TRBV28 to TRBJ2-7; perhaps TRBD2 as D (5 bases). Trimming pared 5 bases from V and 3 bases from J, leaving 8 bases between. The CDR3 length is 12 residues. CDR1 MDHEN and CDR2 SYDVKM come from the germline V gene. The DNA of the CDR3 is TGTGCCAGCAGTAGAGGGATCTACGAGCAGTACTTC. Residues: CASSRGIYEQYF.

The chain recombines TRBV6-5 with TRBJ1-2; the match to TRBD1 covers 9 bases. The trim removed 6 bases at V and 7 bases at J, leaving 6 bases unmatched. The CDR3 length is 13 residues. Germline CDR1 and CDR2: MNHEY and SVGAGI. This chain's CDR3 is CASSPGQGSGYTF. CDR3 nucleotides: TGTGCCAGCAGCCCGGGACAGGGCTCTGGCTACACCTTC.